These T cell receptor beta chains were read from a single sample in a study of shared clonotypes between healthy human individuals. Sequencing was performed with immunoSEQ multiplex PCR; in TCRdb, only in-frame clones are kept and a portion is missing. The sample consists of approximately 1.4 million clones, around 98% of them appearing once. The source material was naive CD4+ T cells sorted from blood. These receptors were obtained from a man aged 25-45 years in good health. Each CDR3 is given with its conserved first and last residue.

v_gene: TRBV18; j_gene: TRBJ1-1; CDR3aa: CASSPLTGQGETEAFF
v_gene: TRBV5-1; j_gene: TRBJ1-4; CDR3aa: CASSDSRGRTNEKLFF
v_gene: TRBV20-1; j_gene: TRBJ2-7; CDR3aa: CSAVRGDEQYF
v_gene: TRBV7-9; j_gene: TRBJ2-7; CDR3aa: CASSRPGTSGPIVYEQYF
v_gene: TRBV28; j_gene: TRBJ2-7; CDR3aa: CASRPTVTYEQYF
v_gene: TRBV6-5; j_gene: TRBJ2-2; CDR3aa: CASSFDRGGTGELFF
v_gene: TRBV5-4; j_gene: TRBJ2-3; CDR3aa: CASSLRQGDDTQYF
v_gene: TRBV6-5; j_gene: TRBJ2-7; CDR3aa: CARGWGRGLYEQYF
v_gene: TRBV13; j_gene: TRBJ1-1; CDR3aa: CASRGTANTEAFF
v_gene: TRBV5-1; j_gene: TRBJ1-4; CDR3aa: CASSQQGAHEKLFF
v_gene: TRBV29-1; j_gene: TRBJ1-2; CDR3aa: CSVEGLGYTF
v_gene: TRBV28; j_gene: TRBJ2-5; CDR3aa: CASNPGQGLETQYF
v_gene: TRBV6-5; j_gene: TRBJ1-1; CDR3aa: CASSYSTGNTEAFF
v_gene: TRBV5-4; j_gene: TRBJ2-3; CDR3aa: CASSLAGGTDTQYF
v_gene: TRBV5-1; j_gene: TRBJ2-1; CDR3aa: CASSVDRGSYNEQFF
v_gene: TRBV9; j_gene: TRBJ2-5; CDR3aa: CASSLGPIQETQYF
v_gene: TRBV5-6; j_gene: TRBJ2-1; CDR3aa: CASSLGFSSSYNEQFF
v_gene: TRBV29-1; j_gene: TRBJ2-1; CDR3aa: CSVEPGVGNEQFF
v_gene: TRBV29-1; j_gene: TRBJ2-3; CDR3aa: CSVDPRTSGGISTDTQYF
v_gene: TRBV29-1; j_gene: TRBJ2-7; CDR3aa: CSGGQGSSYEQYF
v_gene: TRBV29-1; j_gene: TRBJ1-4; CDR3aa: CSVVDRGGEKLFF
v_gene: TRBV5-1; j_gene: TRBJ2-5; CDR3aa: CASTRLPGQETQYF
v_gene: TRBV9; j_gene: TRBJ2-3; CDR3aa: CASSALGGTQYF
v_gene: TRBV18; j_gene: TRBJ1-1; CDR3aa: CASSPTGAEPNTEAFF
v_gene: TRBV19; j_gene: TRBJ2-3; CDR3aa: CASSTGIRDTQYF
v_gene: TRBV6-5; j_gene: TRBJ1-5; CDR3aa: CASSASTAGQPQHF
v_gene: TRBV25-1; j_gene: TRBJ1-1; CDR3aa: CASSEPGGTEAFF
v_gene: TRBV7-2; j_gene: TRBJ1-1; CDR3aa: CASSLANRNTEAFF
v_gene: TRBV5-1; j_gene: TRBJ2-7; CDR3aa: CASTSGAYEQYF
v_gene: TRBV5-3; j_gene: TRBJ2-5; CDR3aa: CARSFDNSNF
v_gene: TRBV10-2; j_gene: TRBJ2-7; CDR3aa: CASSETGPYEQYF
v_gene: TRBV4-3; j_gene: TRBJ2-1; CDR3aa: CASSQAARSYNEQFF
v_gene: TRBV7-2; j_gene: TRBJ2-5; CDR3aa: CASSLPTGKETQYF
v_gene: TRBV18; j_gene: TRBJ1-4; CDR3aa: CASSPTGAEKLFF
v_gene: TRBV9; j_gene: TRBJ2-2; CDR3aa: CASSVVGGNTGELFF
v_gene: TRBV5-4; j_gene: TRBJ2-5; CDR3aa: CASSGNHGKETQYF
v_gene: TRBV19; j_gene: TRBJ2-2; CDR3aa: CASSAGYNTGELFF
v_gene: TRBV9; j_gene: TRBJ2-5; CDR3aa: CASSTRPTTWEGSEQETQYF
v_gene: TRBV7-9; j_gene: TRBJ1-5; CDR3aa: CASSLAERGAGQPQHF
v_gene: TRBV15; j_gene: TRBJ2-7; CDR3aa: CATSRDAGGTYEQYF
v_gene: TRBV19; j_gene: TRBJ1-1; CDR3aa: CASKDRLAEAFF
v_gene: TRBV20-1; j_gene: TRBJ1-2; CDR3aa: CSARELYGYTF
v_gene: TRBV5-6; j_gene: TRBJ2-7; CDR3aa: CASSHPGGVTYEQYF
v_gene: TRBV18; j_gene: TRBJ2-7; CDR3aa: CASSPDRGLNEQYF
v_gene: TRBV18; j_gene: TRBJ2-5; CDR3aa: CASKGGQYQETQYF
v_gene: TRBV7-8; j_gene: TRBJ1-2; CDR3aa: CASSFITTKFGGYTF
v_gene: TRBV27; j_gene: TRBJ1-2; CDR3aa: CASSRSASYGYTF
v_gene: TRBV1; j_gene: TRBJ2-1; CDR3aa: CTSLSGRASYNEQFF
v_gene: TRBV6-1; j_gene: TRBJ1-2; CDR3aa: CASLIRGKGNYGYTF
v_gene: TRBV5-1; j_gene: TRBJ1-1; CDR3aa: CASSSTGSLNTEAFF
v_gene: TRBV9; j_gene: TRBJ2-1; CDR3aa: CASSAGTEYNEQFF
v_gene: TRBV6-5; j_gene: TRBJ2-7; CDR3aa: CASSYGGRVYEQYF